A single sample gave rise to the 12 T cell receptor beta chains below, sequenced in a study of identifying expanded T cells in peripheral blood. Libraries were prepared by immunoSEQ multiplex PCR; TCRdb keeps only in-frame clonotypes and omits some of them. This sample yields about 100,000 clones, of which over 80% are seen a single time; just over 5.5% belongs to the top ten. Sequencing was carried out using blood. The receptor source for this set is a person between 18 and 75 years old in good health.

The chain is built from TRBV15 and TRBJ1-1; 7 positions agree with TRBD1. Germline V gene sequence: CDR1 LNHNV, CDR2 YYDKDF (reference sequence). This CDR3 has 15 amino acids. V lost 3 bases to trimming and J lost 1 base; unmatched junction nucleotides: 5. CDR3 loop: CATSRRDSTNTEAFF. In nucleotides, the CDR3 is TGTGCCACCAGCAGGCGGGACAGTACGAACACTGAAGCTTTCTTT.

This chain joins TRBV5-6 and TRBJ2-1; 8 bases fit TRBD2. This CDR3 is 15 amino acids long. Trimming removed 4 bases from V and 7 bases from J; junction bases left unmatched: 10. The germline V gene has CDR1 SGHDT and CDR2 YYEEEE. CDR3 in amino acids: CASSLGVVAGNEQFF. DNA for the CDR3: TGTGCCAGCAGCCTGGGGGTGGTAGCGGGGAATGAGCAGTTCTTC.

The chain combines TRBV7-9 with TRBJ1-1, with a weak D call TRBD1 (6 bases). The CDR3 length is 15 residues. The ends were cut back, 8 bases at V and 10 bases at J, with 26 bases in the middle. Germline-derived CDR1 and CDR2 are SEHNR and FQNEAQ (reference sequence). The CDR3 DNA reads as TGTGCCAGCCCCGAACCGGGACAAGGTTCGGGCGTAGCTTTCTTT. The encoded protein is CASPEPGQGSGVAFF.

This clone appeared a few times. The chain carries TRBV30 and TRBJ2-3; 8 bases agree with TRBD1. The germline gives CDR1 GTSNPN, CDR2 SVGIG (reference sequence). The CDR3 runs 13 residues. V lost 1 base to trimming and J lost 4 bases; unmatched junction nucleotides: 1. CDR3 amino acids: CAWSAQGADTQYF. In DNA form, the CDR3 reads TGTGCCTGGAGTGCACAGGGGGCAGATACGCAGTATTTT.

J is TRBJ2-7 and V is TRBV2; D is perhaps TRBD1 (6 bases). CDR3 size: 13 residues. Deletions cut 5 bases from V and 3 bases from J, with 11 bases between. Germline V gives CDR1 SNHLY, CDR2 FYNNEI. The CDR3 sequence: CASSHRVGYEQYF. The CDR3 nucleotides read TGTGCCAGCAGTCACAGGGTGGGCTACGAGCAGTACTTC.

V and J are TRBV29-1 and TRBJ1-1; D gene ambiguous. Germline lookup yields CDR1 SQVTM and CDR2 ANQGSEA. The length of the CDR3 is 14 residues. Trimming cost V 4 bases and J 3 bases, with 15 bases left between them. The CDR3 DNA reads as TGCAGCGTTGTCCCGGTGGGCGCGCACACTGAAGCTTTCTTT. Its translation: CSVVPVGAHTEAFF.

V is TRBV4-2 and J is TRBJ1-5, with D maybe TRBD1 (5 bases). Germline CDR1 LGHNA, CDR2 YNFKEQ. Trimming shortened V by 0 bases and J by 6 bases, and 15 bases separated the two germline ends. This CDR3 region has 16 residues. Here the CDR3 reads CASSQDLGQGGQPQHF. The CDR3 DNA is TGTGCCAGCAGCCAAGATTTGGGGCAGGGCGGTCAGCCCCAGCATTTT.

The CDR3 region has the DNA TGTGCCAGCAGTTGGCTAGCGGGAACAAGTGAGCAGTTCTTC. It yields the protein CASSWLAGTSEQFF. The chain employs TRBV6-5 and TRBJ2-1, with 9 bases fitting TRBD2. Germline CDR1 reads MNHEY; CDR2 reads SVGAGI. The V and J ends lost 4 bases and 9 bases, in that order; junction bases with no gene match: 7. The CDR3 sequence is 14 residues long.

This chain links TRBV15 with TRBJ1-1; TRBD1 might be the D (6 bases). CDR3 length: 14 residues. V lost 2 bases and J 8 bases, leaving 15 bases between the germline ends. CDR1 LNHNV and CDR2 YYDKDF come from the germline V gene (reference sequence). The CDR3, as DNA: TGTGCCACCAGCAGACAGGGGCCGCCTGAGGAAGCTTTCTTT. This codes for CATSRQGPPEEAFF.

This sequence joins TRBV28 and TRBJ2-5; possibly TRBD1 for D (6 bases). The J call may be in error: the DNA end matches TRBJ2-7 better. The CDR3 covers 15 residues. Germline CDR1 reads MDHEN; CDR2 reads SYDVKM. CDR3 protein: CASSLLEGGSHEQYF. As DNA, the CDR3 is TGTGCCAGCAGTTTATTGGAAGGGGGATCACACGAGCAGTACTTC.

The chain recombines TRBV5-4 with TRBJ1-2; no clear D gene. CDR1 is SGHNT, CDR2 YYREEE, per germline (reference sequence). The CDR3 contains 16 residues. V gave up 4 bases and J gave up 8 bases, with 24 bases separating them. CDR3: CASSPALGRGLGGYTF. CDR3 DNA: TGTGCCAGCAGCCCAGCACTTGGACGGGGTCTCGGCGGCTACACCTTC.

The V and J genes are TRBV30 and TRBJ2-5, with D possibly matching TRBD1 (5 bases). Trimming stripped 4 bases from V and 5 bases from J, with 11 bases between. This CDR3 comprises 12 residues. Germline V gene sequence: CDR1 GTSNPN, CDR2 SVGIG (reference sequence). CDR3 in DNA: TGTGCCTGGAAAGGGGTTGGGGAGACCCAGTACTTC. Translated, it gives CAWKGVGETQYF.